This paragraph covers one T cell receptor beta chain sequence. Its antigen is still unknown. It was through 5'RACE template switching that TCR cDNA was made, with a universal primer site and UMIs added. TCRdb analysed the 5' RACE reads with MiXCR anew, one entry per CDR3 protein. The data contain 100,000 to 150,000 distinct CDR3 sequences, 12% to 15% of them seen just once; the ten biggest clones take up around 40%. The record originates from a study of T cells after yellow fever vaccination. Study-level findings and limits: The study noted that FACS-sorted repertoires could contain abundant clonotypes contaminating from the bulk population. Researchers report a weaker secondary response that nonetheless peaked faster, day 5 versus 15.

This receptor was identified in a man in his late teens or twenties who received the YFV17D yellow fever vaccine. Source: CD8+ T cells sorted from PBMCs, taken 5 days after the yellow fever booster vaccination.

CDR3 residues: CASRTDTGELFF. CDR3 bases: TGTGCCAGCAGGACAGACACCGGGGAGCTGTTTTTT. The chain carries TRBV25-1 and TRBJ2-2, with D possibly TRBD1 on 5 matching bases. The CDR3 consists of 12 residues. V gave up 6 bases and J gave up 3 bases, with 5 bases separating them. The germline V gene has CDR1 MGHDK and CDR2 SYGVNS.